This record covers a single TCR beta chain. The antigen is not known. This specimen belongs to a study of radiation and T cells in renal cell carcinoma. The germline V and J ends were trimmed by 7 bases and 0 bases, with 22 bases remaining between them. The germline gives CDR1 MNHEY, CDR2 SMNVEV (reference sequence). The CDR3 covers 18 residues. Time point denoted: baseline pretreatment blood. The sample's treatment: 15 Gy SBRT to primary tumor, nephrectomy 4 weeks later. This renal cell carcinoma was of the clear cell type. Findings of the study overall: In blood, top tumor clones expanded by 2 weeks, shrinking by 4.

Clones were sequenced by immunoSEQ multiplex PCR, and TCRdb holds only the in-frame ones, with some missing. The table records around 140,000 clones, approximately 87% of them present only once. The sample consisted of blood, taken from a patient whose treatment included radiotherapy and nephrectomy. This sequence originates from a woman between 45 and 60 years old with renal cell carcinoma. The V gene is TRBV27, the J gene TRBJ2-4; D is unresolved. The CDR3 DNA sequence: TGTGCCAGCAAATTAACAGCGAGCAGCGCCTTAGCCAAAAACATTCAGTACTTC. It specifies CASKLTASSALAKNIQYF.